Reported below is one TCR beta chain. What this receptor recognizes is not known. It has no much larger one-base neighbor in the sample; base qualities were not kept. This sample stems from a study of blood T cells in healthy people across ages (dated by TCRdb to 2015 to 2017). About the study as a whole: In model experiments, template switching captured about one uniquely barcoded TCR beta cDNA molecule for every two T cells. To avoid experimental bias, donors of different ages were distributed randomly across sequencing lanes. Using the same blood draw, the study looked at two additional independent replicas of 1 million unique cDNA reads for two donors, one aged 18 to 30 and the other aged 80 or older. The study measured age-related changes in TCR beta repertoire diversity using deep sequencing normalized with unique cDNA molecular identifiers. The donors were divided into four age groups: young (average about 15 years), middle-aged (about 40), aged (approximately 62) and long-lived (roughly 82).

The library relied on 5' RACE. The reads were generated on an Illumina HiSeq 2500. The second PCR ran for roughly 6 to 11 cycles and used a J-beta primer mix along with a sample-barcoded 5' primer. A template-switch 5' adaptor carrying 12 random nucleotides introduced a unique molecular identifier onto each TCR beta cDNA molecule. At least 3 million CDR3-containing paired-end reads were obtained from each sample. First-strand cDNA synthesis was performed from all RNA using the Mint cDNA synthesis kit, with priming by a TRBC-specific oligonucleotide. Following uracil-DNA glycosylase treatment, all cDNA underwent a first 18-cycle PCR with the universal primers M1SS and BC2_uni_R. The study's own analysis went as follows. For normalization, 1 million high-quality reads were randomly selected from each sample, with every read carrying a distinct molecular identifier. Reads with shared molecular identifiers were discarded instead of being binned into consensus sequences. MiTCR, with a Q25 quality threshold and the strictest error-elimination algorithm, was used for CDR3 identification, clonotype clustering and error correction. A nonparametric unseen species model with Euler transformation was used to estimate lower-bound total TCR beta diversity. The public reads were reanalyzed by TCRdb: fastp trimming at Q25, MiXCR alignment, in-frame beta chains only. Each record represents a unique CDR3 protein, reported with the most common genes and DNA among its rows. The V and J calls and clone size come from TCRdb's table, not from the authors' own analysis. The sample profile shows 350,000 to 450,000 distinct CDR3 sequences; about half of them were found once. 45% to 65% of the sample comes from the top ten.

V is reduced by 3 bases and J by 1 base, leaving a spacing of 7 bases between them. The germline V gene gives CDR1 as SGHVS and CDR2 as FQNEAQ. The CDR3 goes from the cysteine to the phenylalanine over 14 residues. Just CDR3 DNA is preserved here, 42 bases in frame from base 1. The donors were roughly 40 Caucasian individuals from Russia, aged roughly 6 to 90 years, who were systemically healthy. Approximately 9 milliliters of peripheral blood were collected from each donor into EDTA-treated Vacutainer tubes. Ficoll-Paque density-gradient centrifugation was used to isolate PBMCs, with at least 7 million per sample. Trizol reagent was used to extract total RNA from the PBMCs, yielding at least 5 micrograms per sample. For every donor, an aliquot of PBMCs went through flow cytometry to measure the percentages of naive CD45RAhigh/CD27high T cells. General study outcomes and caveats: The long-lived group showed more naive CD4+ T cells, fewer expanded clones and increased TCR diversity than the aged group, suggesting age selection. Estimates of total diversity from one million sequenced T cells were regarded as lower bounds and underestimates. Bulk unsorted PBMC profiling prevented conclusive comparison of naive and antigen-experienced compartments. The percentage of naive T cells measured by flow cytometry correlated strongly with observed TCR beta diversity. As age increased, observed TCR beta diversity per million T cells dropped in a roughly linear way, and a significant reduction was already evident by age 40. Donor CMV infection status was unknown, potentially confounding age-related changes in expanded clonotypes.

This receptor was taken from a man aged 55 to 70 in good health. Sequenced sample: blood. The chain employs TRBV7-8 and TRBJ2-4, with no D gene named confidently. The CDR3 in this case is CASSFDDAKNIQYF. The DNA sequence is TGTGCCAGCAGCTTCGATGATGCCAAAAACATTCAGTACTTC.